This is a list of T cell receptor beta chains from one sample in a study of T cells in Graves' hyperthyroidism and ophthalmopathy. TCRdb processed the multiplex PCR reads anew with MiXCR; each CDR3 protein has one entry. Altogether about 590,000 distinct CDR3 sequences are present, around a sixth being singletons, with the ten largest covering roughly 7.3%. Input material: blood. These TCRs come from a woman in her 30s with Graves' hyperthyroidism. The CDR3 runs from the conserved cysteine through the conserved F or W. A D gene is named only where the DNA matches it firmly. The listing skips clone size in some rows; elsewhere it reads once, few, many or a size class.

abundance	d_gene	j_gene	v_gene	CDR3aa	CDR3nt
NA	TRBD1	TRBJ2-7	TRBV27	CASSHLRQGLSYEQYF	TGTGCCAGCAGCCACCTCCGACAGGGTCTAAGCTACGAGCAGTACTTC
many	TRBD2	TRBJ2-1	TRBV7-9	CASSFTLAGGPNEQFF	TGTGCCAGCAGTTTCACCCTAGCGGGAGGGCCCAATGAGCAGTTCTTC
few	NA	TRBJ1-1	TRBV10-3	CAIGSGTRGTEAFF	TGTGCCATTGGGTCCGGGACCCGCGGCACTGAAGCTTTCTTT
many	TRBD1	TRBJ2-2	TRBV20-1	CSARDRQGPGELFF	TGCAGTGCTAGAGATCGACAGGGGCCCGGGGAGCTGTTTTTT
many	NA	TRBJ2-1	TRBV11-2	CASGQSSYNEQFF	TGTGCCAGCGGGCAGAGCTCCTACAATGAGCAGTTCTTC
NA	NA	TRBJ2-5	TRBV28	CASSFLSRGETQYF	TGTGCCAGCAGTTTTTTGTCCCGCGGAGAGACCCAGTACTTC
few	NA	TRBJ2-3	TRBV10-3	CAISVGGASTDTQYF	TGTGCCATCAGTGTTGGCGGGGCCAGCACAGATACGCAGTATTTT
few	TRBD1	TRBJ1-5	TRBV20-1	CSARTGQGDQPQHF	TGCAGTGCTAGGACGGGACAGGGGGATCAGCCCCAGCATTTT
NA	TRBD2	TRBJ2-7	TRBV28	CASSRPGGPIYEQYF	TGTGCCAGCAGTAGACCGGGAGGGCCGATCTACGAGCAGTACTTC
many	NA	TRBJ2-3	TRBV24-1	CATSDFDHGTLSDTQYF	TGTGCCACCAGTGATTTCGACCATGGGACCCTTTCAGATACGCAGTATTTT
NA	NA	TRBJ2-3	TRBV3-1	CASSQDLFRSTDTQYF	TGTGCCAGCAGCCAGGATTTGTTTAGAAGCACAGATACGCAGTATTTT
many	NA	TRBJ2-1	TRBV5-1	CASSSAHYNEQFF	TGCGCCAGCAGCTCCGCACACTACAATGAGCAGTTCTTC
NA	NA	TRBJ2-1	TRBV24-1	CATAFGPEQFF	TGTGCCACAGCCTTCGGCCCGGAGCAGTTCTTC
many	TRBD2	TRBJ2-1	TRBV30	CAWAGTSAINEQFF	TGTGCCTGGGCCGGGACTAGCGCGATCAATGAGCAGTTCTTC
few	TRBD1	TRBJ2-7	TRBV19	CASNPGQGWYEQYF	TGTGCCAGTAACCCAGGACAGGGATGGTACGAGCAGTACTTC
many	TRBD1	TRBJ2-1	TRBV4-1	CASSFRQGMDSAYNEQFF	TGCGCCAGCAGTTTCAGACAGGGGATGGATTCGGCCTACAATGAGCAGTTCTTC
many	TRBD1	TRBJ2-7	TRBV18	CASSPPDREYEQYF	TGTGCCAGCTCACCCCCGGACAGGGAATACGAGCAGTACTTC
NA	NA	TRBJ2-2	TRBV10-2	CASRESGELFF	TGCGCCAGTAGGGAGTCCGGGGAGCTGTTTTTT
many	NA	TRBJ2-7	TRBV6-1	CASSPLISYEQYF	TGTGCCAGCAGTCCCCTCATCTCCTACGAGCAGTACTTC
many	TRBD1	TRBJ1-5	TRBV6-1	CASKPDRGSGSNQPQHF	TGTGCCAGCAAACCCGACAGGGGATCAGGTAGCAATCAGCCCCAGCATTTT
NA	NA	TRBJ2-1	TRBV14	CASSQDPVNEQFF	TGTGCCAGCAGCCAAGACCCCGTCAATGAGCAGTTCTTC
many	NA	TRBJ2-7	TRBV27	CASSDLLHADEQYF	TGTGCCAGCAGTGACCTACTACATGCCGACGAGCAGTACTTC
few	TRBD1	TRBJ1-6	TRBV7-6	CASSLGTGQGRSPLHF	TGTGCCAGCAGCTTAGGAACGGGACAGGGACGCTCACCCCTCCACTTT
few	TRBD1	TRBJ1-3	TRBV18	CASSHTGTDEHGNTIYF	TGTGCCAGCTCTCACACCGGGACAGATGAGCACGGAAACACCATATATTTT
NA	NA	TRBJ1-3	TRBV4-2	CASSPTVIMGNTIYF	TGTGCCAGCAGCCCAACAGTGATCATGGGGAACACCATATATTTT
NA	NA	TRBJ2-5	TRBV6-1	CASSETPGGSPVGETQYF	TGTGCCAGCAGTGAAACCCCGGGTGGCAGCCCGGTTGGTGAGACCCAGTACTTC
many	NA	TRBJ2-1	TRBV2	CASSSLLTGLDNEQFF	TGTGCCAGCAGTTCCCTCCTAACTGGATTAGACAATGAGCAGTTCTTC
many	TRBD2	TRBJ2-7	TRBV20-1	CSASPSGSGAYEQYF	TGCAGTGCTAGTCCTAGCGGGAGCGGGGCCTACGAGCAGTACTTC
many	TRBD2	TRBJ2-7	TRBV28	CASRTSGRVYEQYF	TGTGCCAGCAGGACTAGCGGGAGGGTTTACGAGCAGTACTTC
many	TRBD2	TRBJ2-5	TRBV18	CASSRQAGVQETQYF	TGTGCCAGCTCACGCCAGGCGGGAGTGCAAGAGACCCAGTACTTC
few	NA	TRBJ1-6	TRBV20-1	CSAFRDSYNSPLHF	TGCAGTGCTTTCCGGGACTCCTATAATTCACCCCTCCACTTT
few	TRBD1	TRBJ2-5	TRBV30	CAWSHRGASETQYF	TGTGCCTGGAGTCACAGGGGAGCGTCAGAGACCCAGTACTTC